The clone carrying this TCR beta chain has only one observation. This record belongs to a study of T cells in tumors and immune-related adverse events. Germline CDR1 and CDR2: LNHDA and SQIVND (reference sequence). This CDR3 spans 16 amino acids. V was shortened by 5 bases and J by 1 base, with 18 bases between the two germline ends. The assay was immunoSEQ multiplex PCR, and TCRdb's table has in-frame clones only and misses some. The sample has more than 7,000 clones, about 93% seen once. Material: lymph node tissue, obtained from a patient treated with anti-PD-1 therapy. The rearrangement joins TRBV19 to TRBJ2-7; D possibly corresponds to TRBD2 (6 bases). This receptor was obtained from a female donor with metastatic renal cell carcinoma. In DNA, the CDR3 is TGTGCCAGTAGTGGACGTGTGGGCGCGGGATCCTACGAGCAGTACTTC. Translation gives CASSGRVGAGSYEQYF. Full variable domain (outside the CDR3, taken from reference TRBV19 and TRBJ2-7): DGGITQSPKYLFRKEGQNVTLSCEQNLNHDAMYWYRQDPGQGLRLIYYSQIVNDFQKGDIAEGYSVSREKKESFPLTVTSAQKNPTAFYLCASSGRVGAGSYEQYFGPGTRLTVT.